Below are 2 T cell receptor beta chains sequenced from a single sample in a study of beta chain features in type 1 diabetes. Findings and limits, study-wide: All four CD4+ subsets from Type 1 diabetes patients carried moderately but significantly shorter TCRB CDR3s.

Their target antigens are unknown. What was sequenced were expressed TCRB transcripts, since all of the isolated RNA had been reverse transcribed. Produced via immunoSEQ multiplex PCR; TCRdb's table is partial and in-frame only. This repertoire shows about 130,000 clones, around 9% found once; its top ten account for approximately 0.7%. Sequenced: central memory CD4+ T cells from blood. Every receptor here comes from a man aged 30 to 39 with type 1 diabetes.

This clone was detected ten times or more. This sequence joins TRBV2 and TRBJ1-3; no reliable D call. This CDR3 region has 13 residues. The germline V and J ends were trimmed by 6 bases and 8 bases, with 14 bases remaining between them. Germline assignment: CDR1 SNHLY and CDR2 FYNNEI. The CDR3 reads CASSPGGAHTIYF. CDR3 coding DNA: TGTGCCAGCAGCCCAGGAGGTGCTCACACCATATATTTT.

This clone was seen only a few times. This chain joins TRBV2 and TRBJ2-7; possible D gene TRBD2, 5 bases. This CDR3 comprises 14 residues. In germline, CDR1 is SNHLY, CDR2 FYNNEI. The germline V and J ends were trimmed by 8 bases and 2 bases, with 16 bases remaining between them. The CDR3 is CASSLRVIPYEQYF. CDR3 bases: TGTGCCAGCTCCCTGCGGGTCATCCCCTACGAGCAGTACTTC.